This TCR beta chain stems from a study of T cell repertoires in cytomegalovirus infection. Across the whole study: Public TCR beta signatures indicated both CMV infection and matching HLA type. Study-level points and caveats: HLA-C-restricted CMV clonotypes gave the most frequent clonotype in two of eight donors. CMV carriers having the relevant HLA were flagged by cumulative public TCR beta family frequency.

Of note for this clonotype: Its antigen is as yet unknown.

Trimming took off 0 bases at V and 2 bases at J, with 8 bases between the two ends. Germline CDR1 MNHEY, CDR2 SMNVEV (reference sequence). This CDR3 has 15 residues. TCRdb itself ran the reads through MiXCR, one entry per CDR3 protein. The profile covers 830,000 or so distinct CDR3 sequences, with around a third appearing a single time and roughly an eighth taken by the ten largest. The source material was cultured CD8+ T cells from PBMCs, sampled from culture after CMV antigen stimulation. The chain uses TRBV27 and TRBJ1-5, with no clear D. The sequence came from a human donor in good health (CMV status not recorded). Some clones in this sample may be carry-over from other donors' samples. Written as DNA, the CDR3 is TGTGCCAGCAGTTTATCTGGTATTGGCAATCAGCCCCAGCATTTT. The encoded protein is CASSLSGIGNQPQHF.